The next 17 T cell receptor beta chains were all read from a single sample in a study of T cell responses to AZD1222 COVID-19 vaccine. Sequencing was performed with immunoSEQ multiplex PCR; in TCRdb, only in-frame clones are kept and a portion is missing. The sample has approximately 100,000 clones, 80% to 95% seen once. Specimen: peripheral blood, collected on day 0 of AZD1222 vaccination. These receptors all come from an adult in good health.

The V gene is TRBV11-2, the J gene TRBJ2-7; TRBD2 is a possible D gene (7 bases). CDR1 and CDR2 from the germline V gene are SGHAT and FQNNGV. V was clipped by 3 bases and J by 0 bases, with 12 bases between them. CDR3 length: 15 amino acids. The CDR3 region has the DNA TGTGCCAGCAGCTTTGCGGGGGCCAGCTCCTACGAGCAGTACTTC. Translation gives CASSFAGASSYEQYF.

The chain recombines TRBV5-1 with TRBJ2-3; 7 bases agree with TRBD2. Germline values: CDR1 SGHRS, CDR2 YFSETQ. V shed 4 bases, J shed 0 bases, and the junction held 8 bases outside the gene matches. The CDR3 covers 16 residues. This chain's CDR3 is CASSPGVAGSTDTQYF. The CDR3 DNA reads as TGCGCCAGCAGCCCCGGGGTAGCGGGTAGCACAGATACGCAGTATTTT.

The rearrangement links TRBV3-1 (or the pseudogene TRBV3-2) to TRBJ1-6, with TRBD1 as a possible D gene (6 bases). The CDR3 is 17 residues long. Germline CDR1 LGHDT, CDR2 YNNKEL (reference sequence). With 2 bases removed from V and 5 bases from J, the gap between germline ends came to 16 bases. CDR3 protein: CASSQWGTTGNNSPLHF. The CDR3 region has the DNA TGTGCCAGCAGCCAATGGGGGACGACAGGTAATAATTCACCCCTCCACTTT.

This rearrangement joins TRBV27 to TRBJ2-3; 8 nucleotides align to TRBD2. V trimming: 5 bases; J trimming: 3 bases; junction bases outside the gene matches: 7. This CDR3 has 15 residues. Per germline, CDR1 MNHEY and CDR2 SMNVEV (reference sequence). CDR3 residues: CASSTIAGRTDTQYF. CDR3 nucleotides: TGTGCCAGCAGTACCATAGCGGGGCGTACAGATACGCAGTATTTT.

CDR3 in DNA: TGCGCCAGCAGCCCGAGGTCTACCTACAATGAGCAGTTCTTC. Translating it yields CASSPRSTYNEQFF. The chain is built from TRBV5-1 and TRBJ2-1; unclear D gene. This CDR3 contains 14 residues. The V end was cut by 4 bases, the J end by 2 bases, with 10 bases between. The germline V gene has CDR1 SGHRS and CDR2 YFSETQ.

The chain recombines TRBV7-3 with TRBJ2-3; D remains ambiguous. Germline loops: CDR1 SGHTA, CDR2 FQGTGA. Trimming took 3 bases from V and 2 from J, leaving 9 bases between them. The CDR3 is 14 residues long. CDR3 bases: TGTGCCAGCAGCTTCAGGCGGACCACAGATACGCAGTATTTT. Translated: CASSFRRTTDTQYF.

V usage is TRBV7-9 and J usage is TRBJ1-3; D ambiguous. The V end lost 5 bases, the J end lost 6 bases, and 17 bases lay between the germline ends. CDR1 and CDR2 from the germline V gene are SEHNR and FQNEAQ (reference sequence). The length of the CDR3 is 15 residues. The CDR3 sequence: CASSPSAVTLNTIYF. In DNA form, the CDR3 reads TGTGCCAGCAGCCCTAGCGCAGTAACCTTAAACACCATATATTTT.

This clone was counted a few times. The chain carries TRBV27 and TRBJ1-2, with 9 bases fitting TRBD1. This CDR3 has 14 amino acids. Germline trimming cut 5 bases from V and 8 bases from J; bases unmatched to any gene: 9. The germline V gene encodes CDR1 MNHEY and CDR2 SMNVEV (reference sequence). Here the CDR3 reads CASSSSGQGQGYTF. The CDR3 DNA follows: TGTGCCAGCAGTAGTTCAGGACAGGGGCAAGGCTACACCTTC.

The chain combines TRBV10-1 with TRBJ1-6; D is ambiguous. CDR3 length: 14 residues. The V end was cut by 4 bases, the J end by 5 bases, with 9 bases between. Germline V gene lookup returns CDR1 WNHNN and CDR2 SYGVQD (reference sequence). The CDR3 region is CASSAGSNNSPLHF. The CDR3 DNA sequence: TGCGCCAGCAGTGCCGGATCGAATAATTCACCCCTCCACTTT.

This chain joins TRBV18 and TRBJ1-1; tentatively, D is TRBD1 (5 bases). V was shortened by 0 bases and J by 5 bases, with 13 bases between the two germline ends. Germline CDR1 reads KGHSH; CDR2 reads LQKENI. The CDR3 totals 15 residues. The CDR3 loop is CASSPPGRGWTEAFF. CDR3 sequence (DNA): TGTGCCAGCTCACCACCCGGGCGGGGGTGGACTGAAGCTTTCTTT. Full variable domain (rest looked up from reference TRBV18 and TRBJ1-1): NAGVMQNPRHLVRRRGQEARLRCSPMKGHSHVYWYRQLPEEGLKFMVYLQKENIIDESGMPKERFSAEFPKEGPSILRIQQVVRGDSAAYFCASSPPGRGWTEAFFGQGTRLTVV.

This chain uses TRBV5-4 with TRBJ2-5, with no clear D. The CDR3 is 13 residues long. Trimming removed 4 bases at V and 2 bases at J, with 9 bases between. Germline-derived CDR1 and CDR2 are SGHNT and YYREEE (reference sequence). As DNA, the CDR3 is TGTGCCAGCAGCCCCCGGGCTCAAGAGACCCAGTACTTC. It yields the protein CASSPRAQETQYF.

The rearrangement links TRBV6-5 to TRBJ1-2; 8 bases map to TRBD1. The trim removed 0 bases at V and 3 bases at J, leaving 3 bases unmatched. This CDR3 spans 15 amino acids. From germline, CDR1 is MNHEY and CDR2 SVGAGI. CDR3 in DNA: TGTGCCAGCAGTTACTCGCCAGGGGGCGACTATGGCTACACCTTC. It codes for CASSYSPGGDYGYTF.

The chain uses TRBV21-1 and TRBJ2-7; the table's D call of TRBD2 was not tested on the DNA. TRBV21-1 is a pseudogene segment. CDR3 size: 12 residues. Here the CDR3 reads CARGGIHYEQYF. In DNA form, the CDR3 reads TGTGCCAGGGGGGGTATACATTACGAGCAGTACTTC.

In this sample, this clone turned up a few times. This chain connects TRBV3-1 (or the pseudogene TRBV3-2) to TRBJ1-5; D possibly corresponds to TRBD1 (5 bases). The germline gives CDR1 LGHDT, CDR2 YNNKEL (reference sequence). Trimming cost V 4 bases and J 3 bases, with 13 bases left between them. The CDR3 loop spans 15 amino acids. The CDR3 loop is CASSPNQGVNQPQHF. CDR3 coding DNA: TGTGCCAGCAGCCCAAATCAGGGTGTCAATCAGCCCCAGCATTTT.

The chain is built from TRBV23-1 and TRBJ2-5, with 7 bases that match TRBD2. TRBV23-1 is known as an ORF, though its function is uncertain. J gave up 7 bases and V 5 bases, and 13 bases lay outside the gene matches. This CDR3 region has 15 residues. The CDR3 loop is CASSESGISPWTQYF. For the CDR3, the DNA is TGCGCCAGCAGTGAAAGCGGGATATCACCGTGGACCCAGTACTTC.

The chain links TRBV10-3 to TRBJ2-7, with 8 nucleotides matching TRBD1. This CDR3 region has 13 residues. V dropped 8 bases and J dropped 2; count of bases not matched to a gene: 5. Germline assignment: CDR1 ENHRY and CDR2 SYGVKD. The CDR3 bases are TGTGCCATCTCGGAGACAGGGGCCTACGAGCAGTACTTC. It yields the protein CAISETGAYEQYF.

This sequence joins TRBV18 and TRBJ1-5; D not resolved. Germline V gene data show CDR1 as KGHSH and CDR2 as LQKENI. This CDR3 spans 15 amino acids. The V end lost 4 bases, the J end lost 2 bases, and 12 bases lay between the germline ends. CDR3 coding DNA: TGTGCCAGCTCACTCGAGGGCGGTGGCAATCAGCCCCAGCATTTT. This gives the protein CASSLEGGGNQPQHF.